Shown below are 30 T cell receptor beta chains from a single sample sequenced in a study of blood T cell repertoires in COVID-19. TCRdb keeps only in-frame clones here, not all; method: immunoSEQ multiplex PCR. The data contain 55,000 to 85,000 clones, 80% to 90% of them seen just once; the ten biggest clones take up roughly 5.5%. The source material was peripheral blood. The receptors come from a human donor in a cohort sampled during active COVID-19.

This clone appeared a few times. V and J are TRBV5-4 and TRBJ2-7; the match to TRBD2 covers 10 bases. The germline V gene encodes CDR1 SGHNT and CDR2 YYREEE (reference sequence). J gave up 0 bases and V 4 bases, and 7 bases lay outside the gene matches. The CDR3 totals 16 residues. The CDR3 protein is CASSKGLADSSYEQYF. CDR3 sequence (DNA): TGTGCCAGCAGCAAAGGACTAGCGGATAGCTCCTACGAGCAGTACTTC.

The chain combines TRBV30 with TRBJ1-1; the D is unclear. The CDR3 is made up of 13 amino acids. Trimming took 4 bases from V and 3 from J, leaving 12 bases between them. The germline V gene encodes CDR1 GTSNPN and CDR2 SVGIG (reference sequence). In DNA, the CDR3 is TGTGCCTGGAAGTACGAGGCGGACACTGAAGCTTTCTTT. Translating gives CAWKYEADTEAFF.

The gene calls are TRBV19 and TRBJ2-7, with 7 nucleotides matching TRBD1. Germline assignment: CDR1 LNHDA and CDR2 SQIVND (reference sequence). The junction had 8 bases not matched to a gene; V was cut back by 6 bases and J by 6 bases. CDR3 length: 13 residues. DNA of the CDR3: TGTGCCAGTAGACTGACAGGGTCGGGCGAGCAGTACTTC. This translates into CASRLTGSGEQYF.

The chain joins TRBV7-2 to TRBJ1-5; no reliable D call. This CDR3 is built from 15 residues. Germline CDR1 SGHTA, CDR2 FQGNSA. V dropped 1 base and J dropped 4 bases, with 11 bases sitting between them. The CDR3 loop reads CASSLDGWENQPQHF. As DNA, the CDR3 is TGTGCCAGCAGCTTAGACGGGTGGGAGAATCAGCCCCAGCATTTT. The whole variable domain, filled in from reference TRBV7-2 and TRBJ1-5, reads GAGVSQSPSNKVTEKGKDVELRCDPISGHTALYWYRQSLGQGLEFLIYFQGNSAPDKSGLPSDRFSAERTGGSVSTLTIQRTQQEDSAVYLCASSLDGWENQPQHFGDGTRLSIL.

The chain links TRBV11-2 to TRBJ2-7; maybe TRBD2 (6 bases). V lost 5 bases and J 6 bases, leaving 14 bases between the germline ends. The CDR3 has 13 amino acids. Germline lookup yields CDR1 SGHAT and CDR2 FQNNGV. DNA for the CDR3: TGTGCCAGCAGCCCATCCCTGACTAGCGAGCAGTACTTC. Residues: CASSPSLTSEQYF.

The chain links TRBV30 to TRBJ2-4; 7 bases line up with TRBD1. The CDR3 has 13 residues. CDR1 and CDR2 (germline): GTSNPN, SVGIG (reference sequence). The junction had 6 bases not matched to a gene; V was cut back by 4 bases and J by 6 bases. This CDR3 reads CAWTGQLINIQYF. DNA for the CDR3: TGTGCCTGGACGGGACAGCTTATAAACATTCAGTACTTC.

The DNA for the CDR3 is TGTGCCAGCAGCCCCCACCCCGGACTAGCGAGGAACACCGGGGAGCTGTTTTTT. It yields the protein CASSPHPGLARNTGELFF. The rearrangement uses TRBV13 and TRBJ2-2; 9 bases line up with TRBD2. Germline lookup yields CDR1 PRHDT and CDR2 FYEKMQ (reference sequence). CDR3 size: 18 residues. V lost 5 bases to trimming and J lost 1 base; unmatched junction nucleotides: 11.

V gene TRBV27 combines with J gene TRBJ2-1, with no clear D. Trimming pared 1 base from V and 9 bases from J, leaving 22 bases between. Germline lookup yields CDR1 MNHEY and CDR2 SMNVEV (reference sequence). This CDR3 region has 17 residues. CDR3 in DNA: TGTGCCAGCAGTTTATACCCAAGTCTTACTTACCCCACTGAGCAGTTCTTC. Residues: CASSLYPSLTYPTEQFF.

This rearrangement joins TRBV6-5 to TRBJ1-1; possible D gene TRBD1, 5 bases. The V gene lost 6 bases and the J gene lost 1 base, with 6 bases spanning the gap. Germline V lookup: CDR1 MNHEY, CDR2 SVGAGI. The CDR3 sequence is 12 residues long. The CDR3 protein is CASRQGNTEAFF. The DNA for the CDR3 is TGTGCCAGCAGGCAGGGGAACACTGAAGCTTTCTTT.

The J gene is TRBJ2-5, the V gene TRBV6-5; D call uncertain. CDR3 length: 13 amino acids. V shed 6 bases and J shed 0 bases, with 8 bases lying between them. Germline lookup yields CDR1 MNHEY and CDR2 SVGAGI. The CDR3 reads CASRLGNQETQYF. DNA of the CDR3: TGTGCCAGCAGGCTAGGTAACCAAGAGACCCAGTACTTC.

The rearrangement joins TRBV19 to TRBJ2-2; D might be TRBD2 (5 bases). From germline, CDR1 is LNHDA and CDR2 SQIVND (reference sequence). The CDR3 spans 14 residues. Trimming cost V 4 bases and J 0 bases, with 6 bases left between them. CDR3: CASSTGTNTGELFF. In DNA, the CDR3 is TGTGCCAGTAGTACGGGGACGAACACCGGGGAGCTGTTTTTT.

The sample holds one count of this clone. V gene TRBV6-1 combines with J gene TRBJ1-1; 8 bases map to TRBD1. Trimming at V came to 3 bases and at J to 2 bases, leaving 8 bases not matched to a gene. The CDR3 spans 16 residues. The germline V gene has CDR1 MNHNS and CDR2 SASEGT. For the CDR3, the DNA is TGTGCCAGCAGTGACTTGCGACAGGGGAGTAACACTGAAGCTTTCTTT. Translating it yields CASSDLRQGSNTEAFF.

This chain links TRBV7-2 with TRBJ2-7, with a possible D match to TRBD1 (6 bases). The CDR3 extends over 13 amino acids. Trimming took off 4 bases at V and 3 bases at J, with 10 bases between the two ends. Germline V gene lookup returns CDR1 SGHTA and CDR2 FQGNSA. This CDR3 is CASSSSTGYEQYF. The DNA of the CDR3 is TGTGCCAGCAGCTCTTCGACAGGCTACGAGCAGTACTTC.

V and J are TRBV4-2 and TRBJ2-3; TRBD2 aligns across 7 bases. CDR3 size: 18 residues. The V and J ends lost 4 bases and 4 bases, in that order; junction bases with no gene match: 17. Germline V CDR1 and CDR2: LGHNA, YNFKEQ. Written as DNA, the CDR3 is TGTGCCAGCAGCCGAGACGGGGTCAGCGGGGATGTCGCAGATACGCAGTATTTT. Its protein is CASSRDGVSGDVADTQYF.

The CDR3 loop reads CASSPGLARSLQFF. DNA of the CDR3: TGTGCCAGCAGCCCCGGACTAGCGCGATCACTTCAGTTCTTC. The rearrangement links TRBV7-2 to TRBJ2-1; TRBD2 matches 9 bases. Trimming removed 5 bases from V and 13 bases from J; junction bases left unmatched: 12. Germline V gene sequence: CDR1 SGHTA, CDR2 FQGNSA. The CDR3 has 14 residues.

The chain combines TRBV28 with TRBJ2-1; D is undetermined. The V end was cut by 6 bases, the J end by 2 bases, with 14 bases between. The germline V gene encodes CDR1 MDHEN and CDR2 SYDVKM. The CDR3 is 15 amino acids. The CDR3 region has the DNA TGTGCCAGCAGGGCGGAGACTTCTGCCTACAATGAGCAGTTCTTC. It encodes CASRAETSAYNEQFF. Filled out from reference TRBV28 and TRBJ2-1, the complete variable domain reads DVKVTQSSRYLVKRTGEKVFLECVQDMDHENMFWYRQDPGLGLRLIYFSYDVKMKEKGDIPEGYSVSREKKERFSLILESASTNQTSMYLCASRAETSAYNEQFFGPGTRLTVL.

The CDR3 here is CASSLAATGQRNTEAFF. In DNA form, the CDR3 reads TGTGCCAGCAGCTTAGCCGCGACTGGACAGCGGAACACTGAAGCTTTCTTT. This chain joins TRBV7-6 and TRBJ1-1; weak D call: TRBD1 (6 bases). Germline V CDR1 and CDR2: SGHVS, FNYEAQ. CDR3 size: 17 residues. V was cut by 0 bases and J by 1 base, with 15 bases left in between.

The chain combines TRBV5-5 with TRBJ2-5; D may be TRBD1 (5 bases). This CDR3 spans 14 amino acids. V shed 1 base and J shed 2 bases, with 9 bases lying between them. The germline CDR1 and CDR2 sequences are SGHKS and YYEKEE (reference sequence). CDR3 sequence (DNA): TGTGCCAGCAGCTTGATGACAGCGCAAGAGACCCAGTACTTC. It codes for CASSLMTAQETQYF.

This chain links TRBV24-1 with TRBJ2-3; D is uncertain. There are 12 residues in the CDR3. The germline CDR1 and CDR2 sequences are KGHDR and SFDVKD. Trimming removed 2 bases at V and 5 bases at J, with 4 bases between. For the CDR3, the DNA is TGTGCCACCAGTGATTGGAGAGATACGCAGTATTTT. Translating it yields CATSDWRDTQYF.

The gene calls are TRBV3-1 (or the pseudogene TRBV3-2) and TRBJ1-3; TRBD1 might be the D (5 bases). The germline V and J ends were trimmed by 4 bases and 2 bases, with 12 bases remaining between them. The CDR3 sequence is 15 residues long. Germline assignment: CDR1 LGHDT and CDR2 YNNKEL (reference sequence). CDR3 amino acids: CASSRGGIAGNTIYF. The CDR3 nucleotides are TGTGCCAGCAGCCGGGGGGGGATCGCTGGAAACACCATATATTTT.

Remarks on this clone: Other DNA sequences in this specimen translate into the identical CDR3. The genes are TRBV11-2 and TRBJ2-5, with D perhaps TRBD1 (5 bases). Per germline, CDR1 SGHAT and CDR2 FQNNGV. The CDR3 runs to 13 residues. Trimming took 1 base from V and 2 from J, leaving 5 bases between them. The CDR3: CASSLGQQETQYF. CDR3 DNA: TGTGCCAGCAGCTTAGGACAGCAAGAGACCCAGTACTTC.

The rearrangement uses TRBV12-3 or TRBV12-4 and TRBJ1-5; unclear D gene. This CDR3 spans 13 amino acids. The V and J ends lost 3 bases and 0 bases respectively, with 3 bases between them. The CDR3 loop is CASSFYSNQPQHF. The CDR3 region has the DNA TGTGCCAGCAGTTTCTATAGCAATCAGCCCCAGCATTTT.

The V call is TRBV10-1, the J call TRBJ2-3; D remains ambiguous. The germline V gene encodes CDR1 WNHNN and CDR2 SYGVQD (reference sequence). Trimming pared 2 bases from V and 1 base from J, leaving 13 bases between. The CDR3 has 16 residues. For the CDR3, the DNA is TGCGCCAGCAGTGAGACAGCCGATGTGCGCACAGATACGCAGTATTTT. Its translation is CASSETADVRTDTQYF.

The chain carries TRBV2 and TRBJ1-2, with TRBD1 identical over 8 bases. Per germline, CDR1 SNHLY and CDR2 FYNNEI. Losses at the gene ends were 7 bases for V and 7 bases for J; bases not matched to a gene: 11. This CDR3 is 14 amino acids long. The CDR3 DNA follows: TGTGCCAGCACTTTTTCGGACAGGGATGGTGGCTACACCTTC. This gives the protein CASTFSDRDGGYTF.

The chain carries TRBV15 and TRBJ2-7, with TRBD1 identical over 10 bases. The CDR3 length is 13 residues. The trim removed 6 bases at V and 7 bases at J, leaving 6 bases unmatched. Germline values: CDR1 LNHNV, CDR2 YYDKDF (reference sequence). CDR3 loop: CATRKTGGSEQYF. In DNA, the CDR3 is TGTGCCACCAGGAAGACAGGGGGCAGTGAGCAGTACTTC. Full variable domain (rest looked up from reference TRBV15 and TRBJ2-7): DAMVIQNPRYQVTQFGKPVTLSCSQTLNHNVMYWYQQKSSQAPKLLFHYYDKDFNNEADTPDNFQSRRPNTSFCFLDIRSPGLGDTAMYLCATRKTGGSEQYFGPGTRLTVT.

The V call is TRBV4-1, the J call TRBJ2-4; D may be TRBD2 (5 bases). The CDR3 runs 14 residues. V lost 3 bases to trimming and J lost 8 bases, with 14 bases between them. Germline values: CDR1 MGHRA, CDR2 YSYEKL. CDR3 in amino acids: CASSQEDRWHIQYF. CDR3 DNA sequence: TGCGCCAGCAGCCAGGAGGACCGCTGGCACATTCAGTACTTC.

There are a few counts of this clone. The CDR3 sequence: CASSLEANTEAFF. The CDR3 DNA reads as TGTGCCAGCAGCTTAGAAGCGAACACTGAAGCTTTCTTT. V usage is TRBV7-3 and J usage is TRBJ1-1; no clear D. V lost 2 bases, J lost 1 base, and 5 bases lay in between. This CDR3 is built from 13 residues. Germline V gives CDR1 SGHTA, CDR2 FQGTGA.

V gene TRBV19 combines with J gene TRBJ1-5, with D uncertain. Germline lookup yields CDR1 LNHDA and CDR2 SQIVND (reference sequence). Between the trimmed V and J ends, which lost 3 bases and 5 bases, there was a span of 8 bases. This CDR3 region has 13 residues. The CDR3 bases are TGTGCCAGTAGTATCAGGCGGGATCAGCCCCAGCATTTT. Translating gives CASSIRRDQPQHF.

The rearrangement links TRBV3-1 (or the pseudogene TRBV3-2) to TRBJ2-2, with TRBD2 matching 7 bases. The V and J ends lost 2 bases and 5 bases, in that order; junction bases with no gene match: 2. CDR1 is LGHDT and CDR2 is YNNKEL in the germline V gene (reference sequence). CDR3 length: 14 residues. The CDR3 DNA reads as TGTGCCAGCAGCCAACAGCGGGGTACCGGGGAGCTGTTTTTT. Amino acid sequence: CASSQQRGTGELFF.

The chain links TRBV5-1 to TRBJ2-7, with D possibly matching TRBD1 (6 bases). Germline V gene sequence: CDR1 SGHRS, CDR2 YFSETQ. The CDR3 extends over 13 amino acids. With 2 bases removed from V and 2 bases from J, the gap between germline ends came to 8 bases. The CDR3 DNA follows: TGCGCCAGCAGCTTTGGGGGCACCTACGAGCAGTACTTC. Residues: CASSFGGTYEQYF. The complete variable domain, with remaining parts taken from reference TRBV5-1 and TRBJ2-7, reads KAGVTQTPRYLIKTRGQQVTLSCSPISGHRSVSWYQQTPGQGLQFLFEYFSETQRNKGNFPGRFSGRQFSNSRSEMNVSTLELGDSALYLCASSFGGTYEQYFGPGTRLTVT.